This entry describes one T cell receptor beta chain. Its target antigen remains unknown. No base quality information exists; no much larger clone differs at one position. The record originates from a study of T-cell reconstitution after alpha-beta-depleted transplantation in children (TCRdb year 2016). About the study as a whole: T-cell immune reconstitution after TCRalphabeta/CD19-depleted allogeneic hematopoietic cell transplantation in children was quantitatively tracked in the study by means of TCR repertoire profiling. The research as a whole found: In some patients, high TCRbeta diversity at day 60 was attributed to recipient T cells and intrathymic progenitors that had survived conditioning. The frequencies of hyperexpanded clones fell over the following months, and after one year, T-cell counts and TCRbeta diversity were mostly attributed to newly produced T cells. About two months after transplant, the apparently early recovery of alphabetaT-cell counts reportedly depended on just several hundred clones that had expanded rapidly and came from non-depleted graft cells.

The CDR3 runs 17 residues from the cysteine to the phenylalanine. The only DNA kept is the CDR3, 51 bases in frame from the first base. Trimming accounts for 1 base at V and 2 bases at J, while the number of junction bases matched to no gene is 8. The germline V gene provides CDR1 SGHTA and CDR2 FQGNSA. The method was PCR. Sequencing relied on an Illumina HiSeq 2500. TCR libraries were prepared with molecular barcoding, using unique molecular identifiers to normalize TCRbeta repertoire quantification. TCRdb's own reprocessing of the public reads used fastp at Q25 and MiXCR and kept productive beta chains. Entries are consolidated by CDR3 protein sequence, retaining the most common genes and DNA. This sample has a few hundred thousand distinct CDR3 sequences in its table, and under 15% of those were observed once. 2.2% of the sample is taken by the ten largest. What this sample's treatment or condition label stands for: allogeneic hematopoietic cell transplantation with graft depleted of TCRalphabeta T cells and CD19 B cells. Transplant recipients were children who received TCRalphabeta/CD19-depleted allogeneic hematopoietic cell grafts.

The sequence derives from a male patient aged 5 to 17 who had a stem cell transplant for acute myeloid leukemia, so the T cells may come from the graft donor. Sample: PBMCs, mostly from graft donor cells, taken 360 days after TCRalphabeta/CD19-depleted stem cell transplant. The chain couples TRBV7-2 to TRBJ2-7, and TRBD2 matches 10 of the central bases. The nucleotide sequence is given as TGTGCCAGCAGCTTAGGGGTAGCGGGAGGCCTCCCCTACGAGCAGTACTTC. Translated, this gives CASSLGVAGGLPYEQYF.